These 14 T cell receptor beta chains were all obtained from the same sample, sequenced in a study of neurological immune-mediated disorders (dated by TCRdb to the late 2010s). The library was made by 5' RACE. The sequencer listed for this sample is Illumina HiSeq 2500. TCRdb trimmed public reads at Q25 via fastp, called clones via MiXCR and kept in-frame beta chains. A single entry per CDR3 protein holds the most common genes and DNA from its merged rows. The sample contains roughly 45,000 distinct CDR3 sequences, approximately 2.8% of them found a single time. The biggest ten clones account for roughly 15% of the sample. The sequenced sample was PBMCs. The receptors stem from a woman aged 50 to 60 with multiple sclerosis.

This clonotype was seen repeatedly, ten times or more. V gene TRBV15 combines with J gene TRBJ2-1, with D possibly called TRBD1 or TRBD2 (5 bases each). Germline assignment: CDR1 LNHNV and CDR2 YYDKDF (reference sequence). V lost 0 bases, J lost 2 bases, and 8 bases lay in between. The CDR3 has 15 residues. CDR3 DNA: TGTGCCACCAGCAGAGACAGGGACCCCTACAATGAGCAGTTCTTC. Translating gives CATSRDRDPYNEQFF.

This clonotype was seen repeatedly, ten times or more. The genes are TRBV20-1 and TRBJ2-1; D possibly matches TRBD1 or TRBD2 (5 bases each). The V gene lost 4 bases and the J gene lost 6 bases, with 13 bases spanning the gap. This CDR3 is 13 amino acids long. Germline V gene data show CDR1 as DFQATT and CDR2 as SNEGSKA (reference sequence). The CDR3 is CSAKWDPRNEQFF. The DNA for the CDR3 is TGCAGTGCTAAGTGGGACCCTCGCAATGAGCAGTTCTTC.

This clonotype has ten or more counts. The chain uses TRBV20-1 and TRBJ2-6; TRBD2 aligns across 7 bases. The V and J ends lost 2 bases and 3 bases, in that order; junction bases with no gene match: 1. This CDR3 spans 14 amino acids. Germline lookup yields CDR1 DFQATT and CDR2 SNEGSKA (reference sequence). The CDR3: CSARSGVGANVLTF. The CDR3 DNA sequence: TGCAGTGCTAGAAGCGGGGTTGGGGCCAACGTCCTGACTTTC.

This clonotype was counted at least ten times. The genes are TRBV5-1 and TRBJ2-4; 10 bases align to TRBD2. After removal of 4 bases from V and 3 bases from J, the junction contained 7 bases not matched to a gene. The CDR3 runs 16 residues. Germline CDR1 is SGHRS and CDR2 is YFSETQ. The CDR3 is CASSGTSGNGKNIQYF. The DNA for the CDR3 is TGCGCCAGCAGCGGTACTAGCGGGAATGGCAAAAACATTCAGTACTTC.

This clonotype occurred many times. The gene calls are TRBV5-1 and TRBJ2-1; D gene unclear. Trimming cost V 0 bases and J 12 bases, with 13 bases left between them. In germline, CDR1 is SGHRS, CDR2 YFSETQ. The CDR3 has 13 residues. In nucleotides, the CDR3 is TGCGCCAGCAGCTTGGCCCTTCGGCAGTCGCAGTTCTTC. Its protein product is CASSLALRQSQFF.

This chain uses TRBV2 with TRBJ2-4; 9 nucleotides line up with TRBD2. The J segment lost 0 bases and the V segment lost 6 bases, leaving 9 bases of the junction unmatched. The germline gives CDR1 SNHLY, CDR2 FYNNEI. This CDR3 spans 17 amino acids. CDR3 amino acids: CASRPGTSSVAKNIQYF. The DNA for the CDR3 is TGTGCCAGCAGACCCGGGACTAGCTCCGTAGCCAAAAACATTCAGTACTTC.

This clonotype was picked up many times. This chain joins TRBV20-1 and TRBJ1-1; TRBD1 agrees at 11 bases. CDR1 is DFQATT, CDR2 SNEGSKA, per germline (reference sequence). This CDR3 is 15 amino acids long. The CDR3 is CSSGTGGPLNTEAFF. In DNA, the CDR3 is TGCAGCTCCGGGACAGGGGGGCCCTTGAACACTGAAGCTTTCTTT.

This clonotype showed up many times. The chain is built from TRBV29-1 and TRBJ2-3; D could derive from TRBD1 or TRBD2 (7 bases each). The V and J ends lost 3 bases and 6 bases respectively, with 19 bases between them. Germline assignment: CDR1 SQVTM and CDR2 ANQGSEA. The CDR3 is made up of 15 amino acids. The CDR3 coding sequence is TGCAGCGTTGAGGGAGGGGGCGCATCAGCCGATACGCAGTATTTT. Protein product: CSVEGGGASADTQYF.

This clonotype has a count of ten or more. V and J are TRBV5-1 and TRBJ2-5; D tentatively reads TRBD1 or TRBD2 (5 bases each). CDR1 and CDR2 from the germline V gene are SGHRS and YFSETQ. Trimming removed 4 bases from V and 1 base from J, with 11 bases in between. The CDR3 runs 14 residues. The CDR3 DNA reads as TGCGCCAGCAGCCCGTCCGGGGCCCAAGAGACCCAGTACTTC. Translating gives CASSPSGAQETQYF. The variable domain in full, with the rest retrieved from reference TRBV5-1 and TRBJ2-5, is KAGVTQTPRYLIKTRGQQVTLSCSPISGHRSVSWYQQTPGQGLQFLFEYFSETQRNKGNFPGRFSGRQFSNSRSEMNVSTLELGDSALYLCASSPSGAQETQYFGPGTRLLVL.

This clonotype came up many times. The chain carries TRBV7-2 and TRBJ2-1; 7 nucleotides match TRBD2. Germline V gene lookup returns CDR1 SGHTA and CDR2 FQGNSA. The length of the CDR3 is 13 residues. V gave up 0 bases and J gave up 12 bases; unmatched junction bases: 5. The CDR3 protein is CASSLAQTGGQFF. The CDR3 DNA sequence: TGTGCCAGCAGCTTAGCCCAAACGGGGGGGCAGTTCTTC.

At least ten counts were recorded for this clonotype. This rearrangement joins TRBV29-1 to TRBJ2-1; TRBD1 or TRBD2 may be the D gene (6 bases each). The V end lost 5 bases, the J end lost 4 bases, and 21 bases lay between the germline ends. Germline lookup yields CDR1 SQVTM and CDR2 ANQGSEA. The CDR3 runs to 16 residues. The CDR3, as DNA: TGCAGCGTTTCCCATCAACTACGGGGGCCTTACAATGAGCAGTTCTTC. It encodes CSVSHQLRGPYNEQFF.

This clonotype appeared many times. The rearrangement joins TRBV12-3 or TRBV12-4 to TRBJ1-2; the D is unclear. This CDR3 region has 14 residues. The ends were cut back, 1 base at V and 5 bases at J, with 11 bases in the middle. CDR3 DNA sequence: TGTGCCAGCAGTTTAGTAGGCATAGGGTATGGCTACACCTTC. This codes for CASSLVGIGYGYTF.

This clonotype has a handful of counts. A much larger clone lies a single base off, so this may be a read error. The chain employs TRBV10-3 and TRBJ1-5; D ambiguous. The CDR3 is 14 residues long. V gave up 1 base and J gave up 1 base, with 5 bases separating them. CDR1 ENHRY and CDR2 SYGVKD come from the germline V gene. DNA of the CDR3: TGTGCCATCAGTGAGTGGAAAAGCAATCAGCCCCAGCATTTT. As protein: CAISEWKSNQPQHF.

Ten or more counts support this clonotype. The chain carries TRBV9 and TRBJ2-7; 10 nucleotides align to TRBD2. The germline CDR1 and CDR2 sequences are SGDLS and YYNGEE. This CDR3 has 15 amino acids. With 0 bases clipped from V and 4 bases from J, the junction kept 4 bases outside the gene matches. CDR3 nucleotide sequence: TGTGCCAGCAGCGTAGGGGCTAGCGGGAGTTACGAGCAGTACTTC. This translates into CASSVGASGSYEQYF.